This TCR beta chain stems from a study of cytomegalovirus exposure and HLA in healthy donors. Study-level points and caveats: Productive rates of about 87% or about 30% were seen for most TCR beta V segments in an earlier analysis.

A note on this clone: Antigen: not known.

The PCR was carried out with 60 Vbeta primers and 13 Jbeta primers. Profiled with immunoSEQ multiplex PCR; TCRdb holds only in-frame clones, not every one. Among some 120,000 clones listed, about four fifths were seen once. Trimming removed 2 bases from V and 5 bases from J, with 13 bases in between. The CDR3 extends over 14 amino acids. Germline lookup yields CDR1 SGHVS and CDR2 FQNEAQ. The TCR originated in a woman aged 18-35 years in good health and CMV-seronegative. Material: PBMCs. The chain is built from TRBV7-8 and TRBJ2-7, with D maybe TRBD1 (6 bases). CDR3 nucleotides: TGTGCCAGCAGCTTACTGGGCAGGGGAAACGAGCAGTACTTC. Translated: CASSLLGRGNEQYF.